A single sample gave rise to the 26 T cell receptor beta chains below, sequenced in a study of CD8 T cells in Susac syndrome. Roughly 0.45 to 1 ug RNA was reverse transcribed with random hexamers. TCRdb itself ran the immunoSEQ multiplex PCR reads through MiXCR, one entry per CDR3 protein. The sample includes just over 150,000 distinct CDR3 sequences, roughly 94% seen only once; the top ten take around 0.21%. Sequences were obtained from CD8+ T cells from PBMCs. Receptors were obtained from a human donor with multiple sclerosis.

The CDR3 bases are TGCAGTGCTAGAGATAAAACTCCCAGGGCACGGAAAGGGGAGACCCAGTACTTC. This encodes CSARDKTPRARKGETQYF. This chain connects TRBV20-1 to TRBJ2-5; D may be TRBD1 (5 bases). V was trimmed by 0 bases and J by 5 bases, leaving 25 bases between them. The CDR3 spans 18 residues. In germline, CDR1 is DFQATT, CDR2 SNEGSKA (reference sequence).

CDR3 nucleotides: TGCAGCGTATTACAGATCACTGAAGCTTTCTTT. Encoded protein: CSVLQITEAFF. The genes are TRBV29-1 and TRBJ1-1; no clear D gene. Germline values: CDR1 SQVTM, CDR2 ANQGSEA. The CDR3 sequence is 11 residues long. V lost 6 bases and J 4 bases, leaving 9 bases between the germline ends. The entire variable domain, with the rest obtained from reference TRBV29-1 and TRBJ1-1, is as follows: SAVISQKPSRDICQRGTSLTIQCQVDSQVTMMFWYRQQPGQSLTLIATANQGSEATYESGFVIDKFPISRPNLTFSTLTVSNMSPEDSSIYLCSVLQITEAFFGQGTRLTVV.

The chain links TRBV29-1 to TRBJ2-7, with a possible D match to TRBD1 (6 bases). Trimming shortened V by 6 bases and J by 0 bases, and 12 bases separated the two germline ends. This CDR3 is built from 13 residues. Germline CDR1 and CDR2: SQVTM and ANQGSEA. Here the CDR3 DNA reads TGCAGCGTAGTAGACAGGTCCTCCTACGAGCAGTACTTC. Translation gives CSVVDRSSYEQYF.

This chain joins TRBV5-4 and TRBJ1-1, with TRBD1 matching 9 bases. This CDR3 spans 15 amino acids. Losses at the gene ends were 4 bases for V and 0 bases for J; bases not matched to a gene: 4. Germline lookup yields CDR1 SGHNT and CDR2 YYREEE (reference sequence). CDR3 loop: CASSPDRGLNTEAFF. CDR3 bases: TGTGCCAGCAGCCCGGACAGGGGTCTGAACACTGAAGCTTTCTTT.

The rearrangement uses TRBV15 and TRBJ2-2; D is unclear. Germline CDR1 reads LNHNV; CDR2 reads YYDKDF (reference sequence). CDR3 length: 14 amino acids. Trimming removed 0 bases from V and 6 bases from J, with 8 bases in between. This CDR3 reads CATSRDRAAGELFF. The DNA of the CDR3 is TGTGCCACCAGCAGAGATCGGGCTGCCGGGGAGCTGTTTTTT.

This clonotype was counted a single time. In nucleotides, the CDR3 is TGTGCCAGCAGCCGTAGCGGGGCCAACAATGAGCAGTTCTTC. Encoded protein: CASSRSGANNEQFF. The chain combines TRBV6-5 with TRBJ2-1; TRBD2 matches 8 bases. Germline V gene sequence: CDR1 MNHEY, CDR2 SVGAGI. V shed 6 bases and J 5 bases; nucleotides not matched to a gene: 6. The CDR3 totals 14 residues.

J is TRBJ2-1 and V is TRBV7-9, with 8 bases aligning to TRBD2. Germline V lookup: CDR1 SEHNR, CDR2 FQNEAQ (reference sequence). The J segment lost 9 bases and the V segment lost 5 bases, leaving 9 bases of the junction unmatched. CDR3 length: 14 residues. The CDR3 nucleotides are TGTGCCAGCAGCGACACCTCGAGCGGGGGTGAGCAGTTCTTC. It is translated as CASSDTSSGGEQFF.

The chain combines TRBV29-1 with TRBJ2-7, with 8 bases fitting TRBD1. With 7 bases clipped from V and 2 bases from J, the junction kept 7 bases outside the gene matches. There are 13 residues in the CDR3. Germline V gene data show CDR1 as SQVTM and CDR2 as ANQGSEA. CDR3 loop: CSAMTGETYEQYF. Here the CDR3 DNA reads TGCAGCGCCATGACAGGGGAGACCTACGAGCAGTACTTC.

V and J are TRBV15 and TRBJ1-2; D possibly corresponds to TRBD1 (6 bases). Germline V gene lookup returns CDR1 LNHNV and CDR2 YYDKDF (reference sequence). Trimming took 6 bases from V and 6 from J, leaving 20 bases between them. The CDR3 sequence is 15 residues long. The chain's CDR3 is CATSPARRQVHGYTF. The CDR3 DNA reads TGTGCCACCAGTCCCGCGCGGCGACAGGTACATGGCTACACCTTC.

The count of this clonotype is one. The CDR3 spells CASSVGGSGEKLFF. For the CDR3, the DNA is TGTGCCAGCAGCGTAGGGGGGTCAGGTGAAAAACTGTTTTTT. The rearrangement links TRBV9 to TRBJ1-4; a weak D match, TRBD1 (5 bases). The CDR3 consists of 14 residues. Germline lookup yields CDR1 SGDLS and CDR2 YYNGEE. The V end was cut by 0 bases, the J end by 7 bases, with 10 bases between.

The chain carries TRBV20-1 and TRBJ2-1, with 11 positions matching TRBD2. CDR1 is DFQATT and CDR2 is SNEGSKA in the germline V gene (reference sequence). CDR3 size: 14 residues. V gave up 5 bases and J gave up 9 bases; unmatched junction bases: 9. CDR3 region: CSAHIRSGGVEQFF. DNA of the CDR3: TGCAGTGCTCATATCCGTAGCGGGGGGGTTGAGCAGTTCTTC.

The chain uses TRBV7-8 and TRBJ2-7; perhaps D is TRBD1 or TRBD2 (5 bases each). The CDR3 sequence is 18 residues long. In germline, CDR1 is SGHVS, CDR2 FQNEAQ. Trimming cost V 2 bases and J 5 bases, with 25 bases left between them. Written as DNA, the CDR3 is TGTGCCAGCAGCTTATACTTCCCCAGGGACGACCTTGTCGACGAGCAGTACTTC. This sequence encodes CASSLYFPRDDLVDEQYF.

This chain joins TRBV24-1 and TRBJ2-3; 14 bases line up with TRBD2. The CDR3 has 17 residues. The germline gives CDR1 KGHDR, CDR2 SFDVKD. V lost 3 bases and J lost 2; bases outside the gene matches: 3. The CDR3 loop is CATSDGTSGGLTDTQYF. The CDR3 nucleotides are TGTGCCACCAGTGATGGGACTAGCGGGGGACTCACAGATACGCAGTATTTT.

V usage is TRBV11-2 and J usage is TRBJ2-7; D call uncertain. CDR1 SGHAT and CDR2 FQNNGV come from the germline V gene. There are 16 residues in the CDR3. Trimming took 1 base from V and 0 from J, leaving 13 bases between them. The CDR3 is CASSLVAGRSSYEQYF. The CDR3 DNA follows: TGTGCCAGCAGCTTAGTAGCCGGGCGTAGCTCCTACGAGCAGTACTTC.

This chain uses TRBV13 with TRBJ2-2; 8 bases are a match to TRBD2. The germline V gene has CDR1 PRHDT and CDR2 FYEKMQ (reference sequence). The CDR3 loop spans 16 amino acids. The V gene end was trimmed by 5 bases and the J gene end by 6 bases; junction bases not matched to a gene: 11. DNA of the CDR3: TGTGCCAGCAGCCCTCGGGAGGGTCAACGAGCCGGGGAGCTGTTTTTT. Translation: CASSPREGQRAGELFF.

This clonotype was detected only once. The rearrangement uses TRBV29-1 and TRBJ2-1; 8 positions match TRBD1. J gave up 0 bases and V 4 bases, and 8 bases lay outside the gene matches. The CDR3 consists of 16 residues. Germline CDR1 and CDR2: SQVTM and ANQGSEA. CDR3: CSVVGTGGSSYNEQFF. DNA of the CDR3: TGCAGCGTTGTCGGGACAGGAGGGAGCTCCTACAATGAGCAGTTCTTC.

V gene TRBV9 combines with J gene TRBJ1-3, with no clear D. Germline values: CDR1 SGDLS, CDR2 YYNGEE. The CDR3 is 12 residues long. The V and J ends lost 7 bases and 0 bases respectively, with 5 bases between them. This CDR3 is CASSHSGNTIYF. CDR3 in DNA: TGTGCCAGCTCACACTCTGGAAACACCATATATTTT. Full variable domain (outside the CDR3, taken from reference TRBV9 and TRBJ1-3): DSGVTQTPKHLITATGQRVTLRCSPRSGDLSVYWYQQSLDQGLQFLIQYYNGEERAKGNILERFSAQQFPDLHSELNLSSLELGDSALYFCASSHSGNTIYFGEGSWLTVV.

The V call is TRBV13, the J call TRBJ2-4, with unresolved D. CDR3 size: 13 residues. The germline V and J ends were trimmed by 6 bases and 3 bases, with 9 bases remaining between them. The germline V gene encodes CDR1 PRHDT and CDR2 FYEKMQ (reference sequence). CDR3 in amino acids: CASSGVGKNIQYF. In nucleotides, the CDR3 is TGTGCCAGCAGTGGGGTGGGCAAAAACATTCAGTACTTC.

This chain links TRBV7-9 with TRBJ2-7, with a possible D match to TRBD1 (5 bases). The V and J ends lost 7 bases and 2 bases respectively, with 18 bases between them. The CDR3 is 15 amino acids. Germline CDR1 is SEHNR and CDR2 is FQNEAQ (reference sequence). CDR3 sequence reads: CASTQGAGPTYEQYF. CDR3 DNA sequence: TGTGCCAGCACCCAAGGGGCAGGGCCAACCTACGAGCAGTACTTC.

DNA of the CDR3: TGTGCCAGCAGTCTCCGAGGGGTACCAACTAATGAAAAACTGTTTTTT. Protein product: CASSLRGVPTNEKLFF. The chain has TRBV13 and TRBJ1-4, with D possibly matching TRBD1 (5 bases). CDR3 length equals 16 residues. CDR1 is PRHDT, CDR2 FYEKMQ, per germline (reference sequence). The V end lost 6 bases, the J end lost 0 bases, and 14 bases lay between the germline ends. The full variable domain, its missing parts supplied by reference TRBV13 and TRBJ1-4, is AAGVIQSPRHLIKEKRETATLKCYPIPRHDTVYWYQQGPGQDPQFLISFYEKMQSDKGSIPDRFSAQQFSDYHSELNMSSLELGDSALYFCASSLRGVPTNEKLFFGSGTQLSVL.

The rearrangement links TRBV28 to TRBJ1-5; TRBD1 is a possible D gene (5 bases). The CDR3 is 14 amino acids. The V end lost 3 bases, the J end lost 3 bases, and 9 bases lay between the germline ends. Germline values: CDR1 MDHEN, CDR2 SYDVKM. CDR3 nucleotide sequence: TGTGCCAGCAGTTTTAGACAGATCAATCAGCCCCAGCATTTT. Its protein product is CASSFRQINQPQHF.

The CDR3 sequence: CASSPGGASAEAFF. CDR3 in DNA: TGTGCCAGCAGTCCAGGGGGGGCCAGTGCTGAAGCTTTCTTT. This chain uses TRBV12-3 or TRBV12-4 with TRBJ1-1; 7 bases line up with TRBD1. V gave up 5 bases and J gave up 6 bases; unmatched junction bases: 9. CDR3 size: 14 residues.

The chain joins TRBV7-6 to TRBJ2-3; D might be TRBD1 or TRBD2, each matching 5 bases. Germline loops: CDR1 SGHVS, CDR2 FNYEAQ. V gave up 4 bases and J gave up 7 bases, with 15 bases separating them. There are 14 residues in the CDR3. CDR3: CASSSGTVDYTQYF. The DNA for the CDR3 is TGTGCCAGCAGCTCCGGGACGGTGGATTATACGCAGTATTTT.

The chain combines TRBV12-3 or TRBV12-4 with TRBJ2-5; weak D call: TRBD2 (6 bases). The CDR3 sequence is 16 residues long. V was pared by 5 bases and J by 2 bases, with 18 bases between. The DNA of the CDR3 is TGTGCCAGCAGTCCCTCGGACTACTCTATACAAGAGACCCAGTACTTC. It specifies CASSPSDYSIQETQYF.

The V gene is TRBV5-1, the J gene TRBJ2-7; 7 bases match TRBD1. The V and J ends lost 5 bases and 4 bases, in that order; junction bases with no gene match: 3. CDR3 length equals 12 residues. CDR1 is SGHRS and CDR2 is YFSETQ in the germline V gene. CDR3 sequence (DNA): TGCGCCAGCAGTGGACAGGATTACGAGCAGTACTTC. This gives the protein CASSGQDYEQYF. The whole variable domain, remainder taken from reference TRBV5-1 and TRBJ2-7, is KAGVTQTPRYLIKTRGQQVTLSCSPISGHRSVSWYQQTPGQGLQFLFEYFSETQRNKGNFPGRFSGRQFSNSRSEMNVSTLELGDSALYLCASSGQDYEQYFGPGTRLTVT.

This chain connects TRBV27 to TRBJ2-7, with 10 bases aligning to TRBD1. The length of the CDR3 is 15 residues. V was pared by 2 bases and J by 5 bases, with 6 bases of the junction left unmatched. Germline CDR1 reads MNHEY; CDR2 reads SMNVEV (reference sequence). DNA of the CDR3: TGTGCCAGCAGTTTACGGGACAGGGGCTCGGACGAGCAGTACTTC. This translates into CASSLRDRGSDEQYF.